The 29 T cell receptor beta chains in this list originate from one sample, sequenced in a study of T cells in Graves' hyperthyroidism and ophthalmopathy. RNA transcripts gave rise to amplified TCR beta CDR3 regions. HTBI primers were employed in a first-round RT-PCR of the TCR CDR3. Using its own MiXCR run on the multiplex PCR reads, TCRdb lists one record per CDR3 protein. The data contain some 530,000 distinct CDR3 sequences, around a fifth of them singletons. The specimen was blood. The receptor set was obtained from an older woman with Graves' ophthalmopathy.

The rearrangement joins TRBV24-1 to TRBJ2-5, with TRBD1 matching over 10 bases. Looked up from germline, CDR1 is KGHDR and CDR2 is SFDVKD. The V segment lost 3 bases and the J segment 5 bases; nucleotides outside the gene matches: 8. The CDR3 loop spans 16 amino acids. CDR3 protein: CATSDPGQGVWETQYF. CDR3 in DNA: TGTGCCACCAGTGATCCAGGACAGGGGGTATGGGAGACCCAGTACTTC.

The V gene is TRBV20-1, the J gene TRBJ2-1, with 12 bases fitting TRBD2. The ends lost 6 bases at V and 4 bases at J; junction bases unmatched: 10. Germline V gene lookup returns CDR1 DFQATT and CDR2 SNEGSKA (reference sequence). The CDR3 contains 16 residues. CDR3 region: CSADSGTSGRYNEQFF. The CDR3 region has the DNA TGCAGTGCCGACTCCGGGACTAGCGGGCGGTACAATGAGCAGTTCTTC.

This clonotype was detected a few times. The rearrangement uses TRBV20-1 and TRBJ1-4; the match to TRBD1 covers 10 bases. CDR1 and CDR2 from the germline V gene are DFQATT and SNEGSKA (reference sequence). Germline trimming cut 6 bases from V and 6 bases from J; bases unmatched to any gene: 4. The length of the CDR3 is 13 residues. For the CDR3, the DNA is TGCAGTGCCACCGGGACAGGGGATGAAAAACTGTTTTTT. Encoded protein: CSATGTGDEKLFF.

This chain joins TRBV3-1 and TRBJ2-7; D is unresolved. V shed 0 bases and J shed 6 bases, with 9 bases lying between them. Germline lookup yields CDR1 LGHDT and CDR2 YNNKEL (reference sequence). This CDR3 has 13 residues. CDR3 DNA sequence: TGTGCCAGCAGCCAAGACCTTTGGGGCGAGCAGTACTTC. It specifies CASSQDLWGEQYF.

The chain combines TRBV24-1 with TRBJ1-2; D uncertain. Per germline, CDR1 KGHDR and CDR2 SFDVKD. V was pared by 12 bases and J by 4 bases, with 17 bases between. This CDR3 has 13 amino acids. Here the CDR3 DNA reads TGTGCCTCCTCGGGTTCACCCTTCTATGGCTACACCTTC. As protein: CASSGSPFYGYTF.

This clonotype came up a few times. V and J are TRBV6-1 and TRBJ2-1; TRBD1 might be the D (6 bases). The V gene's germline CDR1 is MNHNS and CDR2 SASEGT. V was clipped by 5 bases and J by 7 bases, with 15 bases between them. The CDR3 is 14 amino acids. The CDR3: CASSFTQGRNEQFF. In nucleotides, the CDR3 is TGTGCCAGCAGTTTCACACAGGGTCGGAATGAGCAGTTCTTC.

The chain links TRBV3-1 to TRBJ2-3, with 13 bases lining up with TRBD2. V lost 1 base to trimming and J lost 7 bases; unmatched junction nucleotides: 5. The CDR3 runs to 16 residues. Germline V gene sequence: CDR1 LGHDT, CDR2 YNNKEL (reference sequence). Here the CDR3 DNA reads TGTGCCAGCAGCCAAGCCGGGACTAGCGGGATAAATACGCAGTATTTT. It specifies CASSQAGTSGINTQYF.

The chain has TRBV30 and TRBJ2-3; TRBD2 might be the D (5 bases). Germline V CDR1 and CDR2: GTSNPN, SVGIG (reference sequence). The CDR3 consists of 13 residues. V was clipped by 1 base and J by 4 bases, with 9 bases between them. CDR3 protein: CAWSGGLSDTQYF. CDR3 in DNA: TGTGCCTGGAGTGGAGGACTTTCAGATACGCAGTATTTT.

This clonotype was seen repeatedly, ten times or more. The V call is TRBV2, the J call TRBJ1-4, with D perhaps TRBD1 (5 bases). Deletions cut 3 bases from V and 7 bases from J, with 12 bases between. The CDR3 spans 14 residues. CDR1 and CDR2 from the germline V gene are SNHLY and FYNNEI. CDR3 coding DNA: TGTGCCAGCAGTGACCGGGGCTTGAGTGAAAAACTGTTTTTT. Protein: CASSDRGLSEKLFF.

The chain links TRBV3-1 to TRBJ2-1; D may be TRBD1 (6 bases). This CDR3 spans 11 amino acids. V shed 5 bases and J shed 9 bases, with 8 bases lying between them. The germline gives CDR1 LGHDT, CDR2 YNNKEL (reference sequence). The CDR3 sequence is CASSEQGEQFF. CDR3 in DNA: TGTGCCAGCAGCGAACAGGGTGAGCAGTTCTTC.

This clonotype came up a few times. The V gene is TRBV18, the J gene TRBJ2-1, with unresolved D. Trimming cost V 1 base and J 0 bases, with 10 bases left between them. This CDR3 comprises 16 residues. CDR1 is KGHSH and CDR2 is LQKENI in the germline V gene. The CDR3 sequence is CASSPRAVGSYNEQFF. The CDR3 DNA follows: TGTGCCAGCTCACCACGTGCCGTCGGCTCCTACAATGAGCAGTTCTTC.

In its sample, this clonotype was seen a few times. CDR3 in amino acids: CASSPRLSSAGAYEQYF. As DNA, the CDR3 is TGTGCCAGCAGCCCCCGTCTCTCTTCGGCAGGGGCCTACGAGCAGTACTTC. V gene TRBV3-1 combines with J gene TRBJ2-7, with D perhaps matching TRBD1 (6 bases). Deletions cut 4 bases from V and 2 bases from J, with 21 bases between. This CDR3 is built from 17 residues. Germline CDR1 LGHDT, CDR2 YNNKEL (reference sequence).

V is TRBV29-1 and J is TRBJ1-6; unclear D gene. Germline V CDR1 and CDR2: SQVTM, ANQGSEA. The germline V and J ends were trimmed by 4 bases and 4 bases, with 8 bases remaining between them. This CDR3 region has 13 residues. Here the CDR3 reads CSVAVGYNSPLHF. DNA for the CDR3: TGCAGCGTTGCGGTCGGGTATAATTCACCCCTCCACTTT. Complete variable domain (other parts from reference TRBV29-1 and TRBJ1-6): SAVISQKPSRDICQRGTSLTIQCQVDSQVTMMFWYRQQPGQSLTLIATANQGSEATYESGFVIDKFPISRPNLTFSTLTVSNMSPEDSSIYLCSVAVGYNSPLHFGNGTRLTVT.

Concerning this clonotype itself: This may be a read error: a much more frequent sequence differs by one nucleotide. The chain combines TRBV12-3 or TRBV12-4 with TRBJ2-1; 7 bases line up with TRBD2. The CDR3 sequence is 16 residues long. The CDR3 loop is CASSPPGLRSHNEQFF. Written as DNA, the CDR3 is TGTGCCAGCAGTCCACCGGGACTACGCTCCCACAATGAGCAGTTCTTC.

This clonotype was detected a few times. The chain is built from TRBV7-8 and TRBJ2-3; 8 bases line up with TRBD2. Per the germline V gene, CDR1 is SGHVS and CDR2 is FQNEAQ. This CDR3 is 16 amino acids long. The trim removed 5 bases at V and 2 bases at J, leaving 9 bases unmatched. CDR3 sequence: CASSRGGVANTDTQYF. DNA for the CDR3: TGTGCCAGCAGCCGGGGGGGAGTAGCTAACACAGATACGCAGTATTTT.

The chain recombines TRBV28 with TRBJ1-5; 7 positions agree with TRBD1. Germline loops: CDR1 MDHEN, CDR2 SYDVKM. This CDR3 has 16 amino acids. Germline trimming cut 3 bases from V and 5 bases from J; bases unmatched to any gene: 10. Written as DNA, the CDR3 is TGTGCCAGCAGTTTCCCATCCGGGACAGTTGATCAGCCCCAGCATTTT. Residues: CASSFPSGTVDQPQHF.

The chain employs TRBV20-1 and TRBJ2-3; 8 positions agree with TRBD2. Germline values: CDR1 DFQATT, CDR2 SNEGSKA (reference sequence). The ends lost 0 bases at V and 0 bases at J; junction bases unmatched: 2. There are 15 residues in the CDR3. As DNA, the CDR3 is TGCAGTGCTAGAGACTCTAGCGGGAGCACAGATACGCAGTATTTT. It translates to CSARDSSGSTDTQYF.

This clonotype has a count of ten or more. The chain combines TRBV19 with TRBJ2-2, with D unresolved. V shed 9 bases and J shed 1 base, with 6 bases lying between them. Germline values: CDR1 LNHDA, CDR2 SQIVND (reference sequence). This CDR3 has 12 residues. This chain's CDR3 is CASKENTGELFF. DNA of the CDR3: TGTGCCAGCAAGGAGAACACCGGGGAGCTGTTTTTT.

This clonotype was detected only a few times. This rearrangement joins TRBV5-6 to TRBJ2-1; TRBD1 is a possible D gene (6 bases). Trimming removed 4 bases from V and 10 bases from J, with 33 bases in between. This CDR3 is built from 19 residues. Germline V lookup: CDR1 SGHDT, CDR2 YYEEEE. In nucleotides, the CDR3 is TGTGCCAGCAGCCCCGACAGGATCATGACATTTTTATTGAGTTGGGAGCAGTTCTTC. Its protein is CASSPDRIMTFLLSWEQFF.

V is TRBV7-9 and J is TRBJ2-3, with 13 bases identical to TRBD2. V trimming: 5 bases; J trimming: 3 bases; junction bases outside the gene matches: 14. CDR1 and CDR2 (germline): SEHNR, FQNEAQ (reference sequence). This CDR3 is built from 19 residues. The CDR3 loop is CASSDLTSGRALSTDTQYF. Here the CDR3 DNA reads TGTGCCAGCAGCGACCTCACTAGCGGGAGGGCTTTGTCGACAGATACGCAGTATTTT.

The CDR3 DNA reads TGCAGTGCTAGGGCCCAGTATAATTCACCCCTCCACTTT. Residues: CSARAQYNSPLHF. The chain links TRBV20-1 to TRBJ1-6; D uncertain. V was cut by 3 bases and J by 4 bases, with 7 bases left in between. This CDR3 region has 13 residues. The germline CDR1 and CDR2 sequences are DFQATT and SNEGSKA (reference sequence).

This clonotype was detected only a few times. This chain joins TRBV20-1 and TRBJ2-7; 7 bases match TRBD2. With V trimmed by 4 bases and J by 2 bases, 5 bases remained unmatched. Germline V CDR1 and CDR2: DFQATT, SNEGSKA (reference sequence). This CDR3 has 13 residues. CDR3 DNA: TGCAGTGCTAATACGGGAGGAGCCTACGAGCAGTACTTC. It specifies CSANTGGAYEQYF.

V usage is TRBV5-1 and J usage is TRBJ1-1; D is uncertain. The germline V gene encodes CDR1 SGHRS and CDR2 YFSETQ. Between the trimmed V and J ends, which lost 5 bases and 5 bases, there was a span of 16 bases. CDR3 length: 14 amino acids. CDR3 in amino acids: CASRLDSLPTEAFF. DNA for the CDR3: TGCGCCAGCAGACTCGACTCATTGCCTACTGAAGCTTTCTTT.

This sequence joins TRBV5-1 and TRBJ1-1, with 9 bases lining up with TRBD1. The CDR3 has 16 amino acids. Germline CDR1 and CDR2: SGHRS and YFSETQ. After removal of 3 bases from V and 1 base from J, the junction contained 7 bases not matched to a gene. CDR3 sequence: CASSSTGGPSNTEAFF. For the CDR3, the DNA is TGCGCCAGCAGCTCTACAGGGGGCCCATCGAACACTGAAGCTTTCTTT.

The chain employs TRBV5-1 and TRBJ1-6, with a possible D match to TRBD1 (6 bases). This CDR3 has 14 residues. Germline V CDR1 and CDR2: SGHRS, YFSETQ. Trimming cost V 1 base and J 7 bases, with 9 bases left between them. The CDR3 sequence: CASSLQGKNSPLHF. DNA for the CDR3: TGCGCCAGCAGCTTGCAGGGGAAAAATTCACCCCTCCACTTT.

The chain employs TRBV3-1 and TRBJ2-3; TRBD2 might be the D (5 bases). CDR1 is LGHDT and CDR2 is YNNKEL in the germline V gene (reference sequence). Trimming took 4 bases from V and 0 from J, leaving 11 bases between them. The CDR3 length is 15 residues. The CDR3 coding sequence is TGTGCCAGCAGCCCGGACTGGTCTAGCACAGATACGCAGTATTTT. It codes for CASSPDWSSTDTQYF.

This clonotype was recorded a few times. The chain carries TRBV7-2 and TRBJ2-7, with TRBD2 matching 10 bases. Looked up from germline, CDR1 is SGHTA and CDR2 is FQGNSA. This CDR3 is built from 15 residues. The ends lost 2 bases at V and 3 bases at J; junction bases unmatched: 4. The CDR3 DNA follows: TGTGCCAGCAGCTTAACTAGCGGGGAATTCTACGAGCAGTACTTC. Translated, it gives CASSLTSGEFYEQYF.

A few counts support this clonotype. Germline and junction disagree at one end, which may indicate a read error. The chain uses TRBV3-1 and TRBJ2-7, with 7 bases aligning to TRBD2. CDR3 length: 14 residues. CDR1 and CDR2 (germline): LGHDT, YNNKEL (reference sequence). The CDR3 sequence is CASSQRGSSHEQYF. The CDR3 nucleotides are TGTGCCAGCAGCCAACGCGGGAGCTCCCACGAGCAGTACTTC.

This sequence joins TRBV19 and TRBJ1-5, with a weak D call TRBD1 (6 bases). Germline V gene sequence: CDR1 LNHDA, CDR2 SQIVND (reference sequence). This CDR3 has 15 residues. The V end was cut by 6 bases, the J end by 9 bases, with 21 bases between. CDR3 in DNA: TGTGCCAGTAGGGATTCAGGGGCGCCGCAGAGGCCCCAGCATTTT. As protein: CASRDSGAPQRPQHF.